This T cell receptor beta chain is drawn from a study of CD8 T cells in Susac syndrome. The wider study: Patients with Susac syndrome were, at the time of blood collection, therapy-naive, maintained on corticosteroids, or maintained on intravenous immunoglobulin alone.

The study sequenced TCR beta in blood CD8+ and CD4+ T cells. CD8+ and CD4+ T cells were negatively isolated; TEMRA cells were FACS-enriched. The RNA, about 0.45 to 1 ug, was put through reverse transcription using random hexamers. TCRdb called the immunoSEQ multiplex PCR reads again in MiXCR, with one record for every CDR3 protein. Of 200,000 to 250,000 distinct CDR3 sequences listed, 85% to 95% are singletons. Between the trimmed V and J ends, which lost 3 bases and 3 bases, there was a span of 13 bases. The CDR3 is 15 residues long. Specimen: CD4+ T cells from PBMCs. V and J are TRBV12-3 or TRBV12-4 and TRBJ2-3, with TRBD2 as a possible D gene (6 bases). This TCR was recovered from a human donor with Susac syndrome. Here the CDR3 DNA reads TGTGCCAGCAGTTTTTCCGGGGGAGGAACAGATACGCAGTATTTT. Protein product: CASSFSGGGTDTQYF.